Included here is one T cell receptor beta chain sequence, with context. Its antigen is not yet known. The junction does not match germline at one end; this may be a read error. The CDR3 has 13 amino acids, counting the end cysteine and phenylalanine. Here the CDR3 DNA is all that survives: 39 bases in frame from base 1. CDR1 SSHAT and CDR2 FNYEAQ are derived from the germline V gene (reference sequence). The data are from a study of T-cell reconstitution after alpha-beta-depleted transplantation in children (TCRdb year 2016). Regarding the study in general: Using TCR repertoire profiling, the study followed T-cell immune reconstitution in a quantitative way in children after TCRalphabeta/CD19-depleted allogeneic hematopoietic cell transplantation.

Libraries came from PCR. The instrument was an Illumina HiSeq 2500. To normalize quantification of the TCRbeta repertoire, the TCR libraries were built with molecular barcoding that relied on unique molecular identifiers. The public reads were reprocessed in TCRdb via fastp at Q25 and MiXCR, keeping in-frame beta chains. Identical CDR3 protein sequences are pooled into one entry, listed with their most common genes and DNA. The sample table lists a few hundred thousand distinct CDR3 sequences, 20% of them with a count of one. The ten most abundant clones make up around 4% of the sample. The receptor's source is a human donor who donated a stem cell graft to a child with acute myeloid leukemia. This material consisted of PBMCs from the stem cell graft donor, taken from the stem cell graft. The rearrangement combines TRBV7-7 with TRBJ2-7, with the D segment identity uncertain. The CDR3 reads CASSSSGSNEQYF. In nucleotide form, the sequence is TGTGCTAGCAGCTCTAGTGGCAGTAACGAGCAGTACTTC.